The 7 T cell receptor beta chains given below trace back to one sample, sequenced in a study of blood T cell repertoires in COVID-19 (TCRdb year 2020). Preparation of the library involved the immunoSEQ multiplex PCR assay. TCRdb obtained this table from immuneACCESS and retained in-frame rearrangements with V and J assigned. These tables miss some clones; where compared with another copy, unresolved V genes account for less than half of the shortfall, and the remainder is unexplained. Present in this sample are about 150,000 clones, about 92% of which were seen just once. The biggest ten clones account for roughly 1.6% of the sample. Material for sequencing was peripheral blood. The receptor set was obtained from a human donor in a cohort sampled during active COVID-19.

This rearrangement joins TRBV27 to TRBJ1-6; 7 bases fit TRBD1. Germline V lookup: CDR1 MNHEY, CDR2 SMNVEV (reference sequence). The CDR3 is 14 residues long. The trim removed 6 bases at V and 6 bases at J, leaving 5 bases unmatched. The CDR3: CASRGDSINSPLHF. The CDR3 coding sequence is TGTGCCAGCAGGGGGGACAGCATTAATTCACCCCTCCACTTT.

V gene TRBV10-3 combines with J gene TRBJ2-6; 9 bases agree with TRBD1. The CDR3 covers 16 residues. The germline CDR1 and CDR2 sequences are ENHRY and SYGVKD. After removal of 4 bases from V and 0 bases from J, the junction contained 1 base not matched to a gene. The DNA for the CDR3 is TGTGCCATCAGTGGACAGGGGGGCTCTGGGGCCAACGTCCTGACTTTC. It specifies CAISGQGGSGANVLTF.

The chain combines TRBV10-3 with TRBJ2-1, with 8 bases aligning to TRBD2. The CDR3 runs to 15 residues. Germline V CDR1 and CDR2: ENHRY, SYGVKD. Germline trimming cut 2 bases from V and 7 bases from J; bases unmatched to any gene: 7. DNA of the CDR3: TGTGCCATCAGTGAGGGAACGGGGGGGCTAAATGAGCAGTTCTTC. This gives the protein CAISEGTGGLNEQFF.

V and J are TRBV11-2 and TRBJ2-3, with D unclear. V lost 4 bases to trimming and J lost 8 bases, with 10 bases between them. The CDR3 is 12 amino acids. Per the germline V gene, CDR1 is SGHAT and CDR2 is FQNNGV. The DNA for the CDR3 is TGTGCCAGCAGCTCTCCGGTTGGTACGCAGTATTTT. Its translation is CASSSPVGTQYF.

Written as DNA, the CDR3 is TGTGCCAGCAGTATGGCAGGGGGGCCCCCCGGGGAGCTGTTTTTT. Amino acids: CASSMAGGPPGELFF. This rearrangement joins TRBV6-5 to TRBJ2-2; TRBD1 is a possible D gene (7 bases). Germline V gene lookup returns CDR1 MNHEY and CDR2 SVGAGI. Trimming pared 5 bases from V and 6 bases from J, leaving 16 bases between. This CDR3 region has 15 residues.

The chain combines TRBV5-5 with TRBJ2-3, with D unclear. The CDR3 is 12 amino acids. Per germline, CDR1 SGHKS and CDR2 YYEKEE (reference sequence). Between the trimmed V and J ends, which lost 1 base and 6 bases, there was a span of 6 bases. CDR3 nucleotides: TGTGCCAGCAGCTTGCTCCCCGATACGCAGTATTTT. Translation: CASSLLPDTQYF.

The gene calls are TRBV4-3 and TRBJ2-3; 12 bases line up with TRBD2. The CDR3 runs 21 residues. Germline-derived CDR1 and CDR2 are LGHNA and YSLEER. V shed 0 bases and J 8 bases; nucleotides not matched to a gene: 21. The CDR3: CASSQDIIYVTSGGVQGTQYF. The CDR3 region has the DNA TGCGCCAGCAGCCAAGATATCATTTACGTGACTAGCGGGGGCGTGCAGGGTACGCAGTATTTT.